The present T cell receptor beta chain was sequenced within a study of cytomegalovirus exposure and HLA in healthy donors. Looking at the study overall: A subsequent analysis stated that the 120 or so validation repertoires were run on the same platform as the 600 to 750 first-cohort repertoires.

This clone appeared once. Clones were read by immunoSEQ multiplex PCR, and TCRdb kept only the in-frame ones, dropping some. The sample includes some 170,000 clones, around four fifths of them seen just once. This CDR3 contains 16 residues. The J segment lost 0 bases and the V segment lost 4 bases, leaving 3 bases of the junction unmatched. Per germline, CDR1 MRHNA and CDR2 SNTAGT. The chain links TRBV6-4 to TRBJ2-3; 11 nucleotides align to TRBD1. Sequencing was carried out using PBMCs. The TCR comes from a man aged 30 to 45 in good health and CMV-seropositive. The chain's CDR3 is CASSAGTGGSTDTQYF. CDR3 DNA sequence: TGTGCCAGCAGTGCCGGGACAGGGGGTAGCACAGATACGCAGTATTTT.